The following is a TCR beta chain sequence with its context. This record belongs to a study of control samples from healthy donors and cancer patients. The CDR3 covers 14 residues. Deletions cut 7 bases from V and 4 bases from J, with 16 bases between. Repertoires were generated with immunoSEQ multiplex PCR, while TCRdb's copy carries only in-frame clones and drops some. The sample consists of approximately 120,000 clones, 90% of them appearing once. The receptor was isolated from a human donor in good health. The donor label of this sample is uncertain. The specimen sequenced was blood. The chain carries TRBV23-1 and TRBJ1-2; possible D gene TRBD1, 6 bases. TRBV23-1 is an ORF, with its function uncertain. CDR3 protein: CASTHRVRVYGYTF. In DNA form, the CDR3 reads TGCGCCAGCACCCACAGGGTACGGGTCTATGGCTACACCTTC.